These T cell receptor beta chains were read from a single sample in a study of PD-L1 blockade in urothelial cancer. Assay used: immunoSEQ multiplex PCR; TCRdb lists only in-frame clones, some missing. The sample carries roughly 24,000 clones, about 86% recorded once. Specimen: PBMCs, collected around atezolizumab (anti-PD-L1) treatment. These receptors came from a man aged 55 to 70 with urothelial cancer. The CDR3 runs from the conserved cysteine through the conserved F or W.

CDR3 protein: CASRKRTGAGNEQFF; V gene: TRBV7-2; J gene: TRBJ2-1
CDR3 protein: CASSQEGGGTDTQYF; V gene: TRBV4-3; J gene: TRBJ2-3
CDR3 protein: CASSQEGEVRNEQFF; V gene: TRBV4-2; J gene: TRBJ2-1
CDR3 protein: CASTPLGTLNTEAFF; V gene: TRBV19; J gene: TRBJ1-1
CDR3 protein: CASSDIQATNEKLFF; V gene: TRBV25-1; J gene: TRBJ1-4
CDR3 protein: CASSLEGVTEAFF; V gene: TRBV5-1; J gene: TRBJ1-1
CDR3 protein: CASSSAGGVGSYEQYF; V gene: TRBV7-6; J gene: TRBJ2-7
CDR3 protein: CASSGSRDRGYGNQPQHF; V gene: TRBV2; J gene: TRBJ1-5
CDR3 protein: CASSEQGVQPQHF; V gene: TRBV6-1; J gene: TRBJ1-5
CDR3 protein: CASSQAGQGFYEQYF; V gene: TRBV4-1; J gene: TRBJ2-7
CDR3 protein: CASSYSTVTVGEQYF; V gene: TRBV6-6; J gene: TRBJ2-7
CDR3 protein: CASSKGASGRAETQYF; V gene: TRBV19; J gene: TRBJ2-5
CDR3 protein: CASKQVNYGYTF; V gene: TRBV6-6; J gene: TRBJ1-2
CDR3 protein: CSVEELTGGDGYTF; V gene: TRBV29-1; J gene: TRBJ1-2
CDR3 protein: CASRTGDRGQSTEAFF; V gene: TRBV9; J gene: TRBJ1-1
CDR3 protein: CATSRDPGASSYEQYF; V gene: TRBV15; J gene: TRBJ2-7
CDR3 protein: CASSARTISNTGELFF; V gene: TRBV9; J gene: TRBJ2-2
CDR3 protein: CASSGEQTNTEAFF; V gene: TRBV2; J gene: TRBJ1-1
CDR3 protein: CASSNQGGGETEAFF; V gene: TRBV19; J gene: TRBJ1-1
CDR3 protein: CASSRGTGTKETQYF; V gene: TRBV18; J gene: TRBJ2-5
CDR3 protein: CASRRTSEQRINYNEQFF; V gene: TRBV2; J gene: TRBJ2-1
CDR3 protein: CASSASWVPGEQYF; V gene: TRBV9; J gene: TRBJ2-7
CDR3 protein: CASSLSTVPTYEQYF; V gene: TRBV5-1; J gene: TRBJ2-7
CDR3 protein: CATSRPSGSSGNTIYF; V gene: TRBV15; J gene: TRBJ1-3
CDR3 protein: CASSIGGTTSTDTQYF; V gene: TRBV5-1; J gene: TRBJ2-3
CDR3 protein: CASSVGTGRGNTIYF; V gene: TRBV9; J gene: TRBJ1-3
CDR3 protein: CASSSLSVPQSRANVLTF; V gene: TRBV7-7; J gene: TRBJ2-6
CDR3 protein: CASSPRVPADNILSGNTIYF; V gene: TRBV18; J gene: TRBJ1-3
CDR3 protein: CASSLTADWGYTF; V gene: TRBV28; J gene: TRBJ1-2
CDR3 protein: CASSSSGSITGELFF; V gene: TRBV5-1; J gene: TRBJ2-2
CDR3 protein: CASSEYVLAGGTEQYF; V gene: TRBV2; J gene: TRBJ2-7
CDR3 protein: CASSVGSGAYNEQFF; V gene: TRBV9; J gene: TRBJ2-1
CDR3 protein: CASSQDFQGETQYF; V gene: TRBV4-3; J gene: TRBJ2-5
CDR3 protein: CATSRARGGTGILNEQFF; V gene: TRBV15; J gene: TRBJ2-1
CDR3 protein: CASSFQNTEAFF; V gene: TRBV6-5; J gene: TRBJ1-1
CDR3 protein: CASSLSASGSHRNEQFF; V gene: TRBV5-4; J gene: TRBJ2-1
CDR3 protein: CASSLHQNTEAFF; V gene: TRBV11-1; J gene: TRBJ1-1
CDR3 protein: CASSGLAGGNEQFF; V gene: TRBV5-1; J gene: TRBJ2-1
CDR3 protein: CASSSGHSSYNEQFF; V gene: TRBV6-1; J gene: TRBJ2-1
CDR3 protein: CASSLDRNSPLHF; V gene: TRBV11-3; J gene: TRBJ1-6